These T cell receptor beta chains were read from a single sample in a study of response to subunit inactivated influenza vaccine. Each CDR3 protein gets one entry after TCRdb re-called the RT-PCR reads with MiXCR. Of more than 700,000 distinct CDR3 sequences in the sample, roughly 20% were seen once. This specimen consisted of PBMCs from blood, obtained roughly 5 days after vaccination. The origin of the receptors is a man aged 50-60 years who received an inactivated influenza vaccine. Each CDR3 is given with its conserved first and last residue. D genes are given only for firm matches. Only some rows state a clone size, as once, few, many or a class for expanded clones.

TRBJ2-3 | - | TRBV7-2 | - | CASSLTGRDPDTQYF | TGTGCCAGCAGCTTAACGGGTAGGGATCCAGATACGCAGTATTTT
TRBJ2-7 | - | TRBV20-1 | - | CSVEGSEQYF | TGCAGTGTCGAAGGGTCCGAGCAGTACTTC
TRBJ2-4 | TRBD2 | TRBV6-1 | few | CASGEGLAKNIQYF | TGTGCCAGCGGGGAGGGATTAGCCAAAAACATTCAGTACTTC
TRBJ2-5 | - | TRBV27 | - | CARSPQYRETQYF | TGTGCCCGCAGTCCCCAATATCGGGAGACCCAGTACTTC
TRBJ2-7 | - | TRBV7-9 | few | CASSLGPRNTYEQYF | TGTGCCAGCAGCTTAGGGCCCCGGAACACCTACGAGCAGTACTTC
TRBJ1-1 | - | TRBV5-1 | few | CASSLDSTNTEAFF | TGCGCCAGCAGCTTGGACAGTACGAACACTGAAGCTTTCTTT
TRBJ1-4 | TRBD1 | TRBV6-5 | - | CAISYEYRGEKLFF | TGTGCCATCAGTTACGAGTACAGGGGTGAAAAACTGTTTTTT
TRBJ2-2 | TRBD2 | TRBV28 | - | CASSFFAGGYTGELFF | TGTGCCAGCAGTTTTTTTGCGGGAGGATACACCGGGGAGCTGTTTTTT
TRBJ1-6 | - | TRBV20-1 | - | CSARGGMSRANSPLHF | TGCAGTGCTAGGGGGGGGATGAGCAGGGCCAATTCACCCCTCCACTTT
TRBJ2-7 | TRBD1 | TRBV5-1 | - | CASSLGPGQVYEQYF | TGCGCCAGCAGCTTGGGCCCGGGACAGGTCTACGAGCAGTACTTC
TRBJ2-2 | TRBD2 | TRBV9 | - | CASSSHPGLAGTGELFF | TGTGCCAGCAGCTCACACCCGGGACTAGCGGGAACCGGGGAGCTGTTTTTT
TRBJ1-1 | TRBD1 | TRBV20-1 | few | CSAFLWGQANTEAFF | TGCAGTGCTTTCTTATGGGGACAGGCGAACACTGAAGCTTTCTTT
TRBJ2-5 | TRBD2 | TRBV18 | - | CASSPRVAGGTETQYF | TGTGCCAGCTCACCACGCGTAGCGGGAGGGACGGAGACCCAGTACTTC
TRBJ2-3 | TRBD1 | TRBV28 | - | CASRGQGAADTQYF | TGTGCCAGCAGGGGACAGGGGGCGGCAGATACGCAGTATTTT
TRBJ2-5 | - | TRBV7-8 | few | CASSSPTSQETQYF | TGTGCCAGCAGCTCGCCGACTAGCCAAGAGACCCAGTACTTC
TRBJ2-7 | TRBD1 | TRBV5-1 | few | CASTTRTGSEQYF | TGCGCCAGCACCACAAGGACAGGGAGCGAGCAGTACTTC
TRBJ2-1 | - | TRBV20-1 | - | CSAQRGRPGNEQFF | TGCAGTGCTCAGCGAGGTAGGCCTGGGAATGAGCAGTTCTTC
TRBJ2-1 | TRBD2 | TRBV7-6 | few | CASSFSGRLDEQFF | TGTGCCAGCAGCTTTAGCGGGAGATTGGATGAGCAGTTCTTC
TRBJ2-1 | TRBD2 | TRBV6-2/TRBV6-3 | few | CASSGLAGGTSSYNEQFF | TGTGCCAGCAGCGGACTAGCGGGGGGAACGAGCTCCTACAATGAGCAGTTCTTC
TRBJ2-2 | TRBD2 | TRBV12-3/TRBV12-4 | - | CASSNLGLTGGELFF | TGTGCCAGCTCAAATTTGGGACTAACGGGCGGGGAGCTGTTTTTT
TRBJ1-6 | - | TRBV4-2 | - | CASSQALGRDYNSPLHF | TGTGCCAGCAGCCAGGCGCTGGGTAGGGACTATAATTCACCCCTCCACTTT
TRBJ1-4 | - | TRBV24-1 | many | CATSEVRAGEKLFF | TGTGCCACCAGTGAAGTCCGGGCAGGAGAAAAACTGTTTTTT
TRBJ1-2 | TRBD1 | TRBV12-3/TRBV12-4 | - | CASRPNLGTGGYGYTF | TGTGCCAGCAGACCAAATTTAGGGACAGGGGGATATGGCTACACCTTC
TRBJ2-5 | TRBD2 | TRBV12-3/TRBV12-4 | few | CASRASGSGKETQYF | TGTGCCAGCAGGGCTAGCGGGAGTGGGAAGGAGACCCAGTACTTC
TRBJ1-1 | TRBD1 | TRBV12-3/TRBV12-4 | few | CASSLGRDRVTEAFF | TGTGCCAGCAGTTTAGGTCGGGACAGGGTGACTGAAGCTTTCTTT
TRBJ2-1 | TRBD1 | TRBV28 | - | CASSSGQMSGNEQFF | TGTGCCAGCAGTTCGGGACAGATGTCCGGGAATGAGCAGTTCTTC
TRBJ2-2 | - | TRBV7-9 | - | CASSLKGGGELFF | TGTGCCAGCAGCTTAAAGGGCGGCGGGGAGCTGTTTTTT
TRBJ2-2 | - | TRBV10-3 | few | CAISGVGRGYTGELFF | TGTGCCATCAGTGGAGTCGGCAGGGGATACACCGGGGAGCTGTTTTTT
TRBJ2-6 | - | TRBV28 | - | CASSLLNQAGANVLTF | TGTGCCAGCAGTTTATTGAATCAGGCTGGGGCCAACGTCCTGACTTTC
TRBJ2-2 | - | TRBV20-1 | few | CSARTVSTGELFF | TGCAGTGCGCGGACAGTAAGCACCGGGGAGCTGTTTTTT
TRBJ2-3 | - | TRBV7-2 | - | CASSFPGGYTQYF | TGTGCCAGCAGCTTCCCAGGGGGGTATACGCAGTATTTT
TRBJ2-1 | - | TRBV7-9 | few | CASSLVPAANEQFF | TGTGCCAGCAGCTTAGTTCCAGCGGCCAATGAGCAGTTCTTC
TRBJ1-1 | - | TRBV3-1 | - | CASSQDGSMNTEAFF | TGTGCCAGCAGCCAAGATGGCAGCATGAACACTGAAGCTTTCTTT
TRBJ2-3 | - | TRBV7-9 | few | CASSFFQGGDTQYF | TGTGCCAGCAGCTTTTTCCAGGGCGGAGATACGCAGTATTTT
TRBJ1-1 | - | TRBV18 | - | CASSLQEGNTEAFF | TGTGCCAGCTCCCTCCAGGAAGGGAACACTGAAGCTTTCTTT
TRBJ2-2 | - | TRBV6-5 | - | CASSYGQSTGELFF | TGTGCCAGCAGTTACGGGCAGAGCACCGGGGAGCTGTTTTTT
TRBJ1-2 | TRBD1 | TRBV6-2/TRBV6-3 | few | CASSYPTGGPFNNYGYTF | TGTGCCAGCAGTTACCCGACAGGGGGTCCTTTCAACAACTATGGCTACACCTTC
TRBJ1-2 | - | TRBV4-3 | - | CASSQDEGVDYGYTF | TGCGCCAGCAGCCAAGATGAAGGGGTCGATTATGGCTACACCTTC
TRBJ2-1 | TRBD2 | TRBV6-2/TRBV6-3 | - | CASSYSRTSGGRNNEQFF | TGTGCCAGCAGTTACTCGAGGACTAGCGGGGGGCGAAACAATGAGCAGTTCTTC
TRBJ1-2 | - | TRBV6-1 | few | CASSEWGGYTF | TGTGCCAGCAGTGAGTGGGGTGGCTACACCTTC
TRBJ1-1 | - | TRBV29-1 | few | CSVEIGVYYLNTEAFF | TGCAGCGTTGAGATCGGGGTTTACTATTTGAACACTGAAGCTTTCTTT
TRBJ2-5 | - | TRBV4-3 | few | CASSQDLLVTQYF | TGCGCCAGCAGCCAAGACCTACTAGTAACCCAGTACTTC
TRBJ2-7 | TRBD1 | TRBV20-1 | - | CSASVTGGGREQYF | TGCAGTGCTAGTGTGACAGGGGGGGGACGCGAGCAGTACTTC
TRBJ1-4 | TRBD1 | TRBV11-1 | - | CASSPTIAGGLTNEKLFF | TGTGCCAGCAGCCCCACAATTGCAGGGGGCCTAACTAATGAAAAACTGTTTTTT
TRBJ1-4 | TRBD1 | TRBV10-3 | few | CAISDPGTENEKLFF | TGTGCCATCAGTGATCCTGGGACAGAAAATGAAAAACTGTTTTTT
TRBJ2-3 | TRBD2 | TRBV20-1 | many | CSARASGRTDTQYF | TGCAGTGCTAGAGCTAGCGGTCGCACAGATACGCAGTATTTT
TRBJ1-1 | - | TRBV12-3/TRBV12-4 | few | CASTKSSHTEAFF | TGTGCCAGCACCAAGTCCTCCCACACTGAAGCTTTCTTT
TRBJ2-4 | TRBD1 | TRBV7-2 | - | CASRSGGASKNIQYF | TGTGCCAGCAGATCAGGGGGCGCTTCCAAAAACATTCAGTACTTC